What follows describes a single T cell receptor beta chain. What it binds is not known. The data stem from a study of CD8+CD57+ T cells in acquired aplastic anemia. Study as a whole: When averaged, DNA from sorted CD4+ and CD8+ cells came to approximately 3 ug. The average read count for CD4+ cells in healthy donors was about 10 million.

TCR beta VDJ and CDR3 profiling used genomic DNA as template. MiXCR, applied by TCRdb to the reads, yields one record per CDR3 protein. This sample carries 200,000 to 250,000 distinct CDR3 sequences, over 60% of them seen once, and the ten largest clones take approximately 30%. Study conclusions and caveats: Between patients and controls, CD8+ Simpson's diversity did not vary significantly. Researchers report that about 29 CD8+ CDR3 sequences appeared in both patients and controls.

The ends were cut back, 2 bases at V and 0 bases at J, with 10 bases in the middle. The CDR3 spans 15 residues. Per germline, CDR1 ENHRY and CDR2 SYGVKD. The V gene is TRBV10-3, the J gene TRBJ1-2, with a weak D call TRBD1 (5 bases). The sequencing input was sorted CD4+, CD8+, or CD8+CD57+ T cells (not recorded which) from PBMCs. The clonotype comes from a human donor in good health. Written as DNA, the CDR3 is TGTGCCATCAGTGAGGGGCAGGGAGCTAACTATGGCTACACCTTC. As protein: CAISEGQGANYGYTF.